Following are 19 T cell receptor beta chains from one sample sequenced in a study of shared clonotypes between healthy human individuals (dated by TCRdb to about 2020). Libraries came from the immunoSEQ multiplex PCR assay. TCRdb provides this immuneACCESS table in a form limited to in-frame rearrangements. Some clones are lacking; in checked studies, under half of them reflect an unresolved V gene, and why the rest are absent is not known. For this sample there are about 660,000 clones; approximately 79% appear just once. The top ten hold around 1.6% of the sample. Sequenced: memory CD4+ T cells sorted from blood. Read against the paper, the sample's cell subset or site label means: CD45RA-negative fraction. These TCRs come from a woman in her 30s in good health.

The CDR3 spells CASSAGDRLNTEAFF. DNA for the CDR3: TGTGCCAGCAGCGCAGGGGACAGGCTGAACACTGAAGCTTTCTTT. The chain couples TRBV7-9 to TRBJ1-1; 8 nucleotides align to TRBD1. The CDR3 runs to 15 residues. Germline V gives CDR1 SEHNR, CDR2 FQNEAQ (reference sequence). J gave up 0 bases and V 5 bases, and 5 bases lay outside the gene matches.

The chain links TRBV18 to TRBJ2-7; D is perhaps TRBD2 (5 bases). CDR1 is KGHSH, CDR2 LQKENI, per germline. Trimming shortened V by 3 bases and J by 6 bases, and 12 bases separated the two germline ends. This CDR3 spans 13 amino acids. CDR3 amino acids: CASSPVEGSEQYF. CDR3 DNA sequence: TGTGCCAGCTCACCCGTTGAAGGGAGCGAGCAGTACTTC.

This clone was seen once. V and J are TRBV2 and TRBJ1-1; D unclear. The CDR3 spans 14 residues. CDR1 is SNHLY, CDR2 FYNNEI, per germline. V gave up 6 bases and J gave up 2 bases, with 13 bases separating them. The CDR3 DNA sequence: TGTGCCAGCAGGGTGGATAACAGCAACACTGAAGCTTTCTTT. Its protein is CASRVDNSNTEAFF.

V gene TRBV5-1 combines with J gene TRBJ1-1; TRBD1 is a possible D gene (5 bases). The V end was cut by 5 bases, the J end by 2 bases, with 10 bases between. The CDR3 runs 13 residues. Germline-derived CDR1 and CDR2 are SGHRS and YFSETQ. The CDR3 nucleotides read TGCGCCAGCAGGTGGGACGGTAACACTGAAGCTTTCTTT. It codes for CASRWDGNTEAFF.

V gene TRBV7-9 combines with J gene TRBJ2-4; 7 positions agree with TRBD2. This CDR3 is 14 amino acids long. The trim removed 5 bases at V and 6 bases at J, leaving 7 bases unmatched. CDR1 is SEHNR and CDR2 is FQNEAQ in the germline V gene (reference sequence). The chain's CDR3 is CASSRGGDLNIQYF. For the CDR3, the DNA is TGTGCCAGCAGCCGGGGAGGGGACTTAAACATTCAGTACTTC.

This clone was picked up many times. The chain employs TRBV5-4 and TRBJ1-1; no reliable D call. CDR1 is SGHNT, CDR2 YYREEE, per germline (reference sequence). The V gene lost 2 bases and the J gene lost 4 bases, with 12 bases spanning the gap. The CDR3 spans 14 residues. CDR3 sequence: CASSLGKPSTEAFF. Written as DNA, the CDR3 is TGTGCCAGCAGCTTAGGTAAGCCGAGCACTGAAGCTTTCTTT.

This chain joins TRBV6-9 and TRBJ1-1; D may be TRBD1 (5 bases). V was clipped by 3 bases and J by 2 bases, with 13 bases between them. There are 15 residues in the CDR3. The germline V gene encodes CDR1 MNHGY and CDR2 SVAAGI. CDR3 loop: CASSYGGRLNTEAFF. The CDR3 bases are TGTGCCAGCAGTTACGGGGGACGGTTAAACACTGAAGCTTTCTTT.

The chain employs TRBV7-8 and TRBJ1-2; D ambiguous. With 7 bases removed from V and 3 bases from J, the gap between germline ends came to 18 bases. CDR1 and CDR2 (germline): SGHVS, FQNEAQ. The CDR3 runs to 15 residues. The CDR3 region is CASTPKDRKDYGYTF. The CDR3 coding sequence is TGTGCCAGCACCCCAAAGGACCGAAAGGACTATGGCTACACCTTC. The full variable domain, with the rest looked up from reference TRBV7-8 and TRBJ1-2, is GAGVSQSPRYKVAKRGQDVALRCDPISGHVSLFWYQQALGQGPEFLTYFQNEAQLDKSGLPSDRFFAERPEGSVSTLKIQRTQQEDSAVYLCASTPKDRKDYGYTFGSGTRLTVV.

The CDR3 loop is CASREGPGPDLYSNQPQHF. In DNA, the CDR3 is TGTGCCAGCAGGGAGGGTCCGGGACCGGATCTATATAGCAATCAGCCCCAGCATTTT. V is TRBV28 and J is TRBJ1-5; tentative D call: TRBD1 (5 bases). The germline V gene encodes CDR1 MDHEN and CDR2 SYDVKM. The length of the CDR3 is 19 residues. The V gene lost 6 bases and the J gene lost 0 bases, with 24 bases spanning the gap.

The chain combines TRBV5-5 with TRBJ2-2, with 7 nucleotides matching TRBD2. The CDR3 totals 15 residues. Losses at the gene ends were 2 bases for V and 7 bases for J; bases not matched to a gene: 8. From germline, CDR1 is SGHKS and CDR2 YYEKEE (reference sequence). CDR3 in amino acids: CASSFGGRYGGELFF. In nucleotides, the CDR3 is TGTGCCAGCAGCTTTGGCGGGAGATACGGCGGGGAGCTGTTTTTT.

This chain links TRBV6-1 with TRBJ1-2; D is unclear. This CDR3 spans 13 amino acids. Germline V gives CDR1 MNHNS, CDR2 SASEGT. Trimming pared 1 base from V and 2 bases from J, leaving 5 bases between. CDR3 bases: TGTGCCAGCAGTGAAGTAGGGAACTATGGCTACACCTTC. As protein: CASSEVGNYGYTF.

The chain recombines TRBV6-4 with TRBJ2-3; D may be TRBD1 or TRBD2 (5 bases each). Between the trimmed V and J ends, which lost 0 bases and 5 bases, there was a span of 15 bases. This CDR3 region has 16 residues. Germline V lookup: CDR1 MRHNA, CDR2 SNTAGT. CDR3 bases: TGTGCCAGCAGTGACTCCGGGGCAGGAGGTTTAGATACGCAGTATTTT. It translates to CASSDSGAGGLDTQYF.

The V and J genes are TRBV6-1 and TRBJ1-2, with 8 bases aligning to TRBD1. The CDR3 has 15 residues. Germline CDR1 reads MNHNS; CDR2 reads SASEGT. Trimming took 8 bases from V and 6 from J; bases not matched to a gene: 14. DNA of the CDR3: TGTGCCAGCTGGGGGACAGGAGCCGCTTTCGATGGCTACACCTTC. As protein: CASWGTGAAFDGYTF.

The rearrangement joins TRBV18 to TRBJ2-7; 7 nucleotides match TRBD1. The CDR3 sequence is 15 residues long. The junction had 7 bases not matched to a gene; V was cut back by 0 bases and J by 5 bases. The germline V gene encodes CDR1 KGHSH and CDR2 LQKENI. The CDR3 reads CASSPPDRQGNEQYF. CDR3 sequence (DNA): TGTGCCAGCTCACCACCGGATAGACAGGGCAACGAGCAGTACTTC.

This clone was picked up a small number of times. DNA of the CDR3: TGTGCCAGCAGCCTAATCCACCCCAGAAGACGGGTGGTTTATAGCAATCAGCCCCAGCATTTT. Amino acid sequence: CASSLIHPRRRVVYSNQPQHF. V and J are TRBV7-8 and TRBJ1-5; no firm D call. CDR3 length: 21 residues. Trimming cost V 5 bases and J 0 bases, with 29 bases left between them. The V gene's germline CDR1 is SGHVS and CDR2 FQNEAQ.

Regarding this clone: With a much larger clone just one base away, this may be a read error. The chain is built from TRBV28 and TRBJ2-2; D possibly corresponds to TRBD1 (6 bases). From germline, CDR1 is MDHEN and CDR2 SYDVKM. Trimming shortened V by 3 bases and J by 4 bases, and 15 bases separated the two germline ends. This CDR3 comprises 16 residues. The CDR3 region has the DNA TGTGCCAGCAGTTTCTTATGGGTGGGGGCCACCGGGGAGCTGTTTTTT. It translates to CASSFLWVGATGELFF.

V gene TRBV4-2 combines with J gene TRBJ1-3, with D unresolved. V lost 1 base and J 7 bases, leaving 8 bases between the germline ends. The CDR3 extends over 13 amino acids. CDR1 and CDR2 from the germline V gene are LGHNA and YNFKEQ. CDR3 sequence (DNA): TGTGCCAGCAGCCAAGGCATCAGGAACACCATATATTTT. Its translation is CASSQGIRNTIYF.

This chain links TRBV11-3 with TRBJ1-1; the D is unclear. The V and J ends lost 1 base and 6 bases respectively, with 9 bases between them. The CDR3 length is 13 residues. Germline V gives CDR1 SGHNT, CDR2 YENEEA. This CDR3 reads CASSLGRASEAFF. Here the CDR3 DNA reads TGTGCCAGCAGCTTAGGGCGGGCATCTGAAGCTTTCTTT.

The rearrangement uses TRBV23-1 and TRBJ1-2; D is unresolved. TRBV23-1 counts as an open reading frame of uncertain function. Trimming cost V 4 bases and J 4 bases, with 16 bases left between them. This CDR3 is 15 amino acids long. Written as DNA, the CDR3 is TGCGCCAGCAGTCCCCTGCGCAGGCGGGTCTATGGCTACACCTTC. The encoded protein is CASSPLRRRVYGYTF.